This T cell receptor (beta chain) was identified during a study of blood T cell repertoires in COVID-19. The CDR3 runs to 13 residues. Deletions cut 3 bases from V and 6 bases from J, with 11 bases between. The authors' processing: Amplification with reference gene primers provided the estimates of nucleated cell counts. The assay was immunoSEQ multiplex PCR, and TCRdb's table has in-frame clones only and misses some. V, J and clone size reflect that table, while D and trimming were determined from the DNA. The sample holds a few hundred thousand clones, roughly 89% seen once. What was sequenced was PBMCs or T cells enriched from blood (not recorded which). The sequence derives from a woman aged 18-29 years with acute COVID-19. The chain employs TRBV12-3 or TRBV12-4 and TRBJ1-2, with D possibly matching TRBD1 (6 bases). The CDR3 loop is CASSLFRGNGYTF. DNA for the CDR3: TGTGCCAGCAGTTTGTTCAGGGGAAATGGCTACACCTTC.